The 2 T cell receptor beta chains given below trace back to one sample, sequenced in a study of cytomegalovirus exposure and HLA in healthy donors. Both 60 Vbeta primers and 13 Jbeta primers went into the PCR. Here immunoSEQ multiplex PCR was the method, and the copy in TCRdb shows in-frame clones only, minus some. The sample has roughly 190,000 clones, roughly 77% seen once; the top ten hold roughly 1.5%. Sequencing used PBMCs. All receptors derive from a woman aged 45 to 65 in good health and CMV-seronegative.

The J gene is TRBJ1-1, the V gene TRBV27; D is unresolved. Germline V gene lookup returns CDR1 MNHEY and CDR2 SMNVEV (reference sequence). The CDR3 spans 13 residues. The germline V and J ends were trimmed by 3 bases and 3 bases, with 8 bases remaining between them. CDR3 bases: TGTGCCAGCAGTTTTTTCCCTGACACTGAAGCTTTCTTT. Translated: CASSFFPDTEAFF.

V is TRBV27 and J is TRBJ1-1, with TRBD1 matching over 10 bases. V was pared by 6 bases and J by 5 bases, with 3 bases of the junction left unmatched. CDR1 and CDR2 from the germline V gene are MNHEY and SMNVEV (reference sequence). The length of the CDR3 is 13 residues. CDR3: CASRGQGWTEAFF. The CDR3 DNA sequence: TGTGCCAGCAGGGGACAGGGGTGGACTGAAGCTTTCTTT.